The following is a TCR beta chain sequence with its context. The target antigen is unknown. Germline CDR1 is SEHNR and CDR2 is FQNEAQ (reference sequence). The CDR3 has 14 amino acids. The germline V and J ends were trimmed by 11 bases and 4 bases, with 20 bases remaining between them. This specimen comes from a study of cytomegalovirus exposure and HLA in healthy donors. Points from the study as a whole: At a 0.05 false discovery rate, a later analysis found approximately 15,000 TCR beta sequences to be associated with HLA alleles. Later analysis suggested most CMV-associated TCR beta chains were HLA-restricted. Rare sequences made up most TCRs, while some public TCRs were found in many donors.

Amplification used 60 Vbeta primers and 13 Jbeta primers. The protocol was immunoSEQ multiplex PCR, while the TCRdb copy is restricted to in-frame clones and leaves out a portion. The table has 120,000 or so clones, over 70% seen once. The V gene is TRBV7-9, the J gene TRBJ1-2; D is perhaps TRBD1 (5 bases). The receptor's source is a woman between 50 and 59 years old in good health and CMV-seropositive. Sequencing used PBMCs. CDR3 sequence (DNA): TGTGCCGCCAAGAGGCAGGGAGGGCCCTATGGCTACACCTTC. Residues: CAAKRQGGPYGYTF.